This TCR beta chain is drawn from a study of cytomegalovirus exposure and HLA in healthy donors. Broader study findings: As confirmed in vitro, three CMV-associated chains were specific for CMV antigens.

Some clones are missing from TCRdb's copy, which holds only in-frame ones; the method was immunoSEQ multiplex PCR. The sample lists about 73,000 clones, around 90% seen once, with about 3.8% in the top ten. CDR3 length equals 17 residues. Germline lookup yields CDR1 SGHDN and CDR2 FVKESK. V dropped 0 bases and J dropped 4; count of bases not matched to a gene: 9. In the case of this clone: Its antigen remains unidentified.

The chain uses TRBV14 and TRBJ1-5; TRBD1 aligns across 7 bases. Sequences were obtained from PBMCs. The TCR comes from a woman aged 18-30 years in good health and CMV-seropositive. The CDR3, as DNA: TGTGCCAGCAGCCAAGATATAGAGGGGGCAGAAAATCAGCCCCAGCATTTT. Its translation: CASSQDIEGAENQPQHF.